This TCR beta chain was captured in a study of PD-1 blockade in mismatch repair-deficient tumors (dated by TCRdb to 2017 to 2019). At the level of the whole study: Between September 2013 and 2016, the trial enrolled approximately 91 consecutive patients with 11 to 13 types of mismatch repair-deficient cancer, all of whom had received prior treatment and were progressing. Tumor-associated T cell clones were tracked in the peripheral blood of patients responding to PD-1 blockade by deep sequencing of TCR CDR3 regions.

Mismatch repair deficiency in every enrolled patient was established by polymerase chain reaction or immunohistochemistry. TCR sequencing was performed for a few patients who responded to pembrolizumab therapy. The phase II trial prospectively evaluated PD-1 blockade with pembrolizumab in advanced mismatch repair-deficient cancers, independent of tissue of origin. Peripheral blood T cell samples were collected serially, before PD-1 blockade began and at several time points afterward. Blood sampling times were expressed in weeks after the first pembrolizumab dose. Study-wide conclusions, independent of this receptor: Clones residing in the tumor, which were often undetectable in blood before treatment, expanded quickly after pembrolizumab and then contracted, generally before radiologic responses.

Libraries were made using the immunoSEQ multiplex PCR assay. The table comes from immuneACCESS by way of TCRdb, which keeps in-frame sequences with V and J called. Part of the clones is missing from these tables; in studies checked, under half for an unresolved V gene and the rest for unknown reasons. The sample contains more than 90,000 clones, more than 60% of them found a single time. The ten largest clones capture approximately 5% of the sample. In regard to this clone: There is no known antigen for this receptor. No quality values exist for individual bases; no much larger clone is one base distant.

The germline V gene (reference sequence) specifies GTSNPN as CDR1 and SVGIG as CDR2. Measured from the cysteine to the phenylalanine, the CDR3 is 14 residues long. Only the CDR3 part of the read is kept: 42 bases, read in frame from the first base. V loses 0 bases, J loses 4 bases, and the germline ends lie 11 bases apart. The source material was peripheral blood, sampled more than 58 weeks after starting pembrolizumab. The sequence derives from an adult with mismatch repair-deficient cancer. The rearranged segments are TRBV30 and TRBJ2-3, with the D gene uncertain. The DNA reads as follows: TGTGCCTGGAGTGTAGAGTGGGAATCAGATACGCAGTATTTT. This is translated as CAWSVEWESDTQYF.